This T cell receptor (beta chain) originates from a study of blood T cell repertoires in COVID-19. At the level of the study: Material from acute and convalescent COVID-19 was sourced from the United States, Italy and Spain. T cells, B-cell-depleted T cells, or PBMCs supplied cDNA or gDNA.

V lost 6 bases and J 9 bases, leaving 24 bases between the germline ends. CDR1 LNHDA and CDR2 SQIVND come from the germline V gene (reference sequence). The CDR3 loop spans 16 amino acids. In the original processing: Reference gene primer amplification in the assay estimated nucleated cell counts. TCRdb keeps only in-frame clones here, not all; method: immunoSEQ multiplex PCR. For V, J and clone size, that table is used; D and trimming come from the DNA. The sample has 86,000 or so clones, approximately 86% seen once. Material: peripheral blood. This clonotype was obtained from a man in his fifties with active or convalescent COVID-19. The chain employs TRBV19 and TRBJ2-4; weak D call: TRBD1 (7 bases). CDR3 region: CASSLEGAGGSGIQYF. As DNA, the CDR3 is TGTGCCAGTAGCCTAGAAGGGGCAGGGGGGTCGGGCATTCAGTACTTC.